The sequence of this TCR beta chain was determined in a study of T-cell reconstitution after alpha-beta-depleted transplantation in children. V trimming: 4 bases; J trimming: 4 bases; junction bases outside the gene matches: 6. Germline V gives CDR1 DFQATT, CDR2 SNEGSKA (reference sequence). The CDR3 runs to 14 residues. This clonotype was seen only a few times. Its antigen remains unidentified. Whole-study results and caveats: Expanded clones from the graft, numbering several hundred, reportedly supplied alpha-beta T cells about two months after transplant. After transplant, high TCRbeta diversity at day 60 in some patients arose from surviving recipient T cells and thymic progenitors.

TCRbeta library construction was performed incorporating unique molecular identifiers. TCRdb analysed the PCR reads with MiXCR anew, one entry per CDR3 protein. This table holds approximately 1,000,000 distinct CDR3 sequences, about 31% found once. The sequences come from PBMCs, mostly from graft donor cells, collected 360 days after TCRalphabeta/CD19-depleted stem cell transplant. V and J are TRBV20-1 and TRBJ2-5; TRBD2 aligns across 10 bases. The TCR sequence derives from a boy under two years old who had a stem cell transplant for SCID, so the T cells may come from the graft donor. As DNA, the CDR3 is TGCAGTGCTATAAAGCGGGGGGGCGGAGAGACCCAGTACTTC. Its protein product is CSAIKRGGGETQYF.